Presented here are 8 T cell receptor beta chains from one specimen sequenced in a study of T-cell memory formation after mild COVID-19 (dated by TCRdb to about 2021). Libraries came from 5' RACE. The sequencer listed for this sample is Illumina NovaSeq 6000. Using fastp trimming at Q25 and MiXCR clonotype assembly, TCRdb reanalyzed the public sequencing data and kept in-frame beta chains. All rows with the same CDR3 protein become a single entry with the most common DNA and genes. The sample table holds 550,000 to 600,000 distinct CDR3 sequences, of which roughly 17% were seen once. About 7.5% of the sample rests with the top ten. Source material: PBMCs or a T cell subset sorted from them (not recorded which). The receptors were sampled from an adult woman who had mild COVID-19 (a few samples of this study predate the infection). The sample titles of this study are shuffled in the database, so cell type and time point are left out; the donor was told from shared clones.

This clonotype was seen ten or more times. This chain links TRBV19 with TRBJ2-1, with no clear D. The CDR3 contains 16 residues. V lost 3 bases and J lost 2, with 14 bases in between. Germline V CDR1 and CDR2: LNHDA, SQIVND (reference sequence). CDR3 DNA sequence: TGTGCCAGTAGTATGGAATCTAGTAACCCCTACAATGAGCAGTTCTTC. Its translation: CASSMESSNPYNEQFF.

This chain connects TRBV7-9 to TRBJ2-3, with 8 bases matching TRBD2. The CDR3 has 13 amino acids. Germline-derived CDR1 and CDR2 are SEHNR and FQNEAQ (reference sequence). The trim removed 9 bases at V and 5 bases at J, leaving 7 bases unmatched. The CDR3 nucleotides read TGTGCCAGTCGACAAGCGGGGGAAGATACGCAGTATTTT. Amino acid sequence: CASRQAGEDTQYF.

The chain combines TRBV11-2 with TRBJ2-2, with no clear D. V shed 10 bases and J shed 2 bases, with 14 bases lying between them. Germline V lookup: CDR1 SGHAT, CDR2 FQNNGV. The CDR3 contains 14 residues. Written as DNA, the CDR3 is TGTGCCACCCAAAAGGAGTTTAACACCGGGGAGCTGTTTTTT. It yields the protein CATQKEFNTGELFF.

This clonotype was seen a handful of times. The J gene is TRBJ1-2, the V gene TRBV24-1; D gene ambiguous. CDR3 length: 12 residues. Germline V gene sequence: CDR1 KGHDR, CDR2 SFDVKD. V lost 3 bases to trimming and J lost 3 bases, with 4 bases between them. The CDR3 DNA sequence: TGTGCCACCAGTGATACTGACTATGGCTACACCTTC. This gives the protein CATSDTDYGYTF.

The chain's CDR3 is CASNRDRHDSPLHF. The CDR3 region has the DNA TGTGCCAGCAATCGGGACAGGCACGATTCACCCCTCCACTTT. V and J are TRBV6-1 and TRBJ1-6; 8 nucleotides line up with TRBD1. From germline, CDR1 is MNHNS and CDR2 SASEGT. The CDR3 totals 14 residues. J lost 8 bases, V lost 7 bases, and 7 bases had no gene match.

Only a few counts were recorded for this clonotype. V and J are TRBV19 and TRBJ2-3; tentatively, D is TRBD1 or TRBD2 (5 bases each). The CDR3 length is 12 residues. Germline-derived CDR1 and CDR2 are LNHDA and SQIVND (reference sequence). The V end was cut by 11 bases, the J end by 5 bases, with 14 bases between. CDR3 protein: CAQQGAGDTQYF. CDR3 coding DNA: TGTGCCCAACAAGGGGCGGGAGATACGCAGTATTTT.

In its sample, this clonotype was seen many times. The chain combines TRBV7-9 with TRBJ2-1; TRBD2 aligns across 11 bases. Germline assignment: CDR1 SEHNR and CDR2 FQNEAQ (reference sequence). J was trimmed by 6 bases and V by 4 bases; bases with no gene match: 8. The CDR3 totals 16 residues. DNA of the CDR3: TGTGCCAGCAGCTCCTTCACTAGCGGGAGAGGCAATGAGCAGTTCTTC. Translating gives CASSSFTSGRGNEQFF.

This clonotype has at least ten counts. The genes are TRBV5-1 and TRBJ1-4; 7 nucleotides agree with TRBD1. CDR3 size: 16 residues. Losses at the gene ends were 0 bases for V and 5 bases for J; bases not matched to a gene: 7. The germline CDR1 and CDR2 sequences are SGHRS and YFSETQ. The CDR3 DNA follows: TGCGCCAGCAGCTTGGATGTCGCAGGGGGGAATGAAAAACTGTTTTTT. Residues: CASSLDVAGGNEKLFF. The full variable domain, in which reference TRBV5-1 and TRBJ1-4 provide the parts outside the CDR3, is KAGVTQTPRYLIKTRGQQVTLSCSPISGHRSVSWYQQTPGQGLQFLFEYFSETQRNKGNFPGRFSGRQFSNSRSEMNVSTLELGDSALYLCASSLDVAGGNEKLFFGSGTQLSVL.